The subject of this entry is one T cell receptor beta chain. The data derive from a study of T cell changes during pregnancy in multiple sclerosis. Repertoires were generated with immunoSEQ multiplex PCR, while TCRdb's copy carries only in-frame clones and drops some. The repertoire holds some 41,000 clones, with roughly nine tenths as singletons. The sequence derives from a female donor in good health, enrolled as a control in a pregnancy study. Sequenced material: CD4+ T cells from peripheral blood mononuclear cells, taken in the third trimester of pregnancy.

The DNA for the CDR3 is TGTGCCATCAGTGAGCCAGGGACCTACGAGCAGTACTTC. It translates to CAISEPGTYEQYF. This chain connects TRBV10-3 to TRBJ2-7; TRBD1 is a possible D gene (5 bases). V shed 2 bases and J shed 2 bases, with 7 bases lying between them. Germline V CDR1 and CDR2: ENHRY, SYGVKD. The CDR3 is 13 residues long.